These T cell receptor beta chains were read from a single sample in a study of blood T cells in healthy people across ages. TCRdb recomputed calls from the 5' RACE reads with MiXCR, one row per CDR3 protein. Of over a million distinct CDR3 sequences listed, under 45% are singletons. Sequences were obtained from blood. These receptors were taken from a woman aged 60-75 years in good health. The CDR3 runs from the conserved cysteine through the conserved F or W. Each record gives: CDR3 DNA, CDR3 protein, J gene, clone size, V gene, CDR3 length, D gene. The D gene is left open where the match is weak. A clone size is listed for some rows: how often the clone was seen (once, few, many), or a class if it is expanded.

TGTGCCAGCGGACTAGGGGATGTAGGCAAAAACATTCAGTACTTC | CASGLGDVGKNIQYF | TRBJ2-4 | few | TRBV6-6 | 15 | TRBD2
TGTGCCAGCAGTGTTTTAGGACACCTCACAGATACGCAGTATTTT | CASSVLGHLTDTQYF | TRBJ2-3 | - | TRBV6-1 | 15 | -
TGTGCCAGCAGCCGCCGGACAGGGGGCCATGAGCAGTTCTTC | CASSRRTGGHEQFF | TRBJ2-1 | - | TRBV9 | 14 | TRBD1
TGCAGCGTCTATACCCCGGGACAGGGGTCTGTCAATGAGCAGTTCTTC | CSVYTPGQGSVNEQFF | TRBJ2-1 | few | TRBV29-1 | 16 | TRBD1
TGTGCCAGCAGCCGCTCTCAGTTGGTTAGGCTAGCGGGAGAAAGATACGAGCAGTACTTC | CASSRSQLVRLAGERYEQYF | TRBJ2-7 | few | TRBV21-1 | 20 | -
TGTGCCAGCAGCTTAACAGGCGGCCAGACCCAGTACTTC | CASSLTGGQTQYF | TRBJ2-5 | - | TRBV7-2 | 13 | -
TGTGCCAGCAGTTCCGGGACAACCGTCTCCGAGCAGTACTTC | CASSSGTTVSEQYF | TRBJ2-7 | few | TRBV6-1 | 14 | -
TGTGCCAGCAGTTTGCTGTTGGACACTGAAGCTTTCTTT | CASSLLLDTEAFF | TRBJ1-1 | - | TRBV12-3/TRBV12-4 | 13 | -
TGTGCCACCAGTGATCCCAGGCAGGGTCACAATGAGCAGTACTTC | CATSDPRQGHNEQYF | TRBJ2-5 | - | TRBV24-1 | 15 | -
TGTGCCACCAGTGATCCGTCCCGGGACAGGGCCCCAGATACGCAGTATTTT | CATSDPSRDRAPDTQYF | TRBJ2-3 | few | TRBV24-1 | 17 | TRBD1
TGCAGCGTTGTTGGGAGGAGATCTGGGACCAACGTCCTGACTTTC | CSVVGRRSGTNVLTF | TRBJ2-6 | - | TRBV29-1 | 15 | -
TGTGCCATCAGTGGGGGGACTAGCGGGATCTACGAGCAGTACTTC | CAISGGTSGIYEQYF | TRBJ2-7 | - | TRBV10-3 | 15 | TRBD2
TGCAGCACCCAGGGGGACTCCTACGAGCAGTACTTC | CSTQGDSYEQYF | TRBJ2-7 | few | TRBV29-1 | 12 | TRBD1
TGCAGTGCTAGCCGGGACGGGAGAAGAGAGACCCAGTACTTC | CSASRDGRRETQYF | TRBJ2-5 | - | TRBV20-1 | 14 | -
TGCAGTGCTAGAGAGGGGACAGGTTTAACCCCCGAGCAGTACTTC | CSAREGTGLTPEQYF | TRBJ2-7 | few | TRBV20-1 | 15 | TRBD1
TGCGCCAGCAGCCAATACGATAGGGGGAGCTCCTACGAGCAGTACTTC | CASSQYDRGSSYEQYF | TRBJ2-7 | - | TRBV4-1 | 16 | -
TGTGCCAGCAGTTGGGGACTCGAAACATTTAGCGATGAGCAGTTCTTC | CASSWGLETFSDEQFF | TRBJ2-1 | - | TRBV6-5 | 16 | -
TGTGCCAGCAGCTTTTGGCTCCTCGGCGGGCAGTTCTTC | CASSFWLLGGQFF | TRBJ2-1 | - | TRBV7-9 | 13 | -
TGTGCCAGCTCACCGGACAGCCGGACGGGAGGCTACACCTTC | CASSPDSRTGGYTF | TRBJ1-2 | few | TRBV18 | 14 | -
TGCAGTGCAAACGCACTAGCGGGAGAATATGTGAGCCAGTACTTC | CSANALAGEYVSQYF | TRBJ2-7 | - | TRBV20-1 | 15 | TRBD2
TGTGCCAGCAGCTCACCCGGGACAGAGAATGAGCAGTTCTTC | CASSSPGTENEQFF | TRBJ2-1 | - | TRBV13 | 14 | TRBD1
TGCAGTGCTAGAGATGGTGGGGGCTCCCAGGGGTTTGACGAGCAGTACTTC | CSARDGGGSQGFDEQYF | TRBJ2-7 | few | TRBV20-1 | 17 | -
TGTGCCAGCAGTTACGGGGTATTCACAGATACGCAGTATTTT | CASSYGVFTDTQYF | TRBJ2-3 | - | TRBV6-2/TRBV6-3 | 14 | -
TGTGCCAGCAGCCTAAGGGACAACCAAGAGACCCAGTACTTC | CASSLRDNQETQYF | TRBJ2-5 | few | TRBV13 | 14 | -
TGTGCCAGCAGTCTACAGGGGGCTGGGCAGCCCCAGCATTTT | CASSLQGAGQPQHF | TRBJ1-5 | many | TRBV12-3/TRBV12-4 | 14 | TRBD1
TGTGCCAGCAGTTTACGGGAGTCGGTCGGTGAGCAGTTCTTC | CASSLRESVGEQFF | TRBJ2-1 | many | TRBV12-3/TRBV12-4 | 14 | -
TGTGCCAGCAGCCACTCAACTAATGAAAAACTGTTTTTT | CASSHSTNEKLFF | TRBJ1-4 | - | TRBV7-6 | 13 | -
TGTGCCAGCAGTGAAGCGGGGCGGATGACAACTAATGAAAAACTGTTTTTT | CASSEAGRMTTNEKLFF | TRBJ1-4 | - | TRBV6-1 | 17 | -
TGTGCCAGCAAACCTATTGTGGGGCTAGTTGGCTACGAGCAGTACTTC | CASKPIVGLVGYEQYF | TRBJ2-7 | few | TRBV27 | 16 | -
TGCAGTGCTAGCCCCCTAGCGGGACTCACAGATACGCAGTATTTT | CSASPLAGLTDTQYF | TRBJ2-3 | - | TRBV20-1 | 15 | TRBD2